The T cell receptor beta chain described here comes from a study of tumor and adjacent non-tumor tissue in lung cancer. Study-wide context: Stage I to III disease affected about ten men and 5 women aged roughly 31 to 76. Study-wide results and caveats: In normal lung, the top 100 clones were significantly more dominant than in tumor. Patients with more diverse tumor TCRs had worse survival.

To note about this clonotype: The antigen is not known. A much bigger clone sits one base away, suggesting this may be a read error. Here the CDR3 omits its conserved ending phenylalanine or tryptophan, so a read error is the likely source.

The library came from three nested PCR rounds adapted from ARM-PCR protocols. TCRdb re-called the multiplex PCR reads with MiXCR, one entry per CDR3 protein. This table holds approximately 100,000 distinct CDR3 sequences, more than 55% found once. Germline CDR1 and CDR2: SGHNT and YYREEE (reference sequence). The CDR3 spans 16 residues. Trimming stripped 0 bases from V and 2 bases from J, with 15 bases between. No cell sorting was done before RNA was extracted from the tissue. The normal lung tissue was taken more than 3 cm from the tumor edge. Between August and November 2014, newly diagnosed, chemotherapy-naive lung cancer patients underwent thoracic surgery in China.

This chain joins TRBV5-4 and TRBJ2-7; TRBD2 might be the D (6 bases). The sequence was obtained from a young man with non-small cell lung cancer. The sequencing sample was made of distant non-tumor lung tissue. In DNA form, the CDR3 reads TGTGCCAGCAGCTTGGGCCTTCATGGGGGGACCTACGAGCAGTACTTA. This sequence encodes CASSLGLHGGTYEQYL.